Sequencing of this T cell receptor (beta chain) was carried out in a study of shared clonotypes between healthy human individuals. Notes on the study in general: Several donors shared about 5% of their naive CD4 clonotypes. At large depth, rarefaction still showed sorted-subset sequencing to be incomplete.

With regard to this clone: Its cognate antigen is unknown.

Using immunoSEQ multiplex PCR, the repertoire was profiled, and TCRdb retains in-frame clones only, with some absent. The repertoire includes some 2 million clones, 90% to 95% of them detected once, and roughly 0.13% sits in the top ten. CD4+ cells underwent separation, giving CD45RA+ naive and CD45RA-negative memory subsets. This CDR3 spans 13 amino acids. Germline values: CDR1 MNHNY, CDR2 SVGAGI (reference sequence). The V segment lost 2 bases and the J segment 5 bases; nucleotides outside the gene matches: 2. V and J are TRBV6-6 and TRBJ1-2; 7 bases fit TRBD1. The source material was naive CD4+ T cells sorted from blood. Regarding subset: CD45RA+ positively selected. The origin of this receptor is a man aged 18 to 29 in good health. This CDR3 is CASSYEGAYGYTF. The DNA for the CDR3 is TGTGCCAGCAGTTACGAGGGGGCATATGGCTACACCTTC.